These T cell receptor beta chains were read from a single sample in a study of blood T cells in healthy people across ages. A single record per CDR3 protein comes from TCRdb applying MiXCR to the 5' RACE reads. Of around 990,000 distinct CDR3 sequences listed, about two fifths were seen once; the top ten hold approximately 14%. What was sequenced was blood. All receptors derive from a man aged 18 to 29 in good health. The CDR3 runs from the conserved cysteine through the conserved F or W. Fields, in order: clone size, V gene, D gene, J gene, CDR3 protein, CDR3 DNA. A D gene is named only where the DNA matches it firmly. A clone size is listed for some rows: how often the clone was seen (once, few, many), or a class if it is expanded.

>few|TRBV4-3|-|TRBJ1-1
CASSSSGGSEAFF
TGCGCCAGCAGCTCGTCGGGGGGGTCTGAAGCTTTCTTT
>-|TRBV4-3|-|TRBJ2-1
CASSQRLVGETQINEQFF
TGCGCCAGCAGCCAACGACTAGTAGGTGAAACTCAGATCAATGAGCAGTTCTTC
>-|TRBV6-6|TRBD1|TRBJ2-3
CASSQRGQGGADTQYF
TGTGCCAGCAGCCAACGGGGACAGGGGGGAGCGGATACGCAGTATTTT
>once|TRBV4-1|-|TRBJ1-5
CASSRTEISNQPQHF
TGCGCCAGCAGCCGCACAGAAATTAGTAATCAGCCCCAGCATTTT
>-|TRBV18|-|TRBJ2-1
CASSPLARGSYNEQFF
TGTGCCAGCTCACCACTGGCCAGGGGATCCTACAATGAGCAGTTCTTC
>-|TRBV29-1|TRBD1|TRBJ2-5
CSGVTGAGNEQYF
TGCAGCGGTGTGACAGGGGCGGGGAATGAGCAGTACTTC
>-|TRBV6-4|TRBD1|TRBJ1-2
CASIRDRGPIGYTF
TGTGCCAGCATCCGCGACAGGGGGCCGATTGGCTACACCTTC
>-|TRBV7-2|-|TRBJ2-5
CASSKGGIWYETQYF
TGTGCCAGCTCAAAAGGGGGGATCTGGTACGAGACCCAGTACTTC
>-|TRBV20-1|TRBD2|TRBJ2-5
CSARDRAGTEGATQYF
TGCAGTGCTAGAGATCGAGCGGGGACTGAGGGAGCCACCCAGTACTTC
>-|TRBV27|-|TRBJ2-3
CASRGLEGAQYF
TGTGCCAGCAGAGGTTTGGAAGGGGCGCAGTATTTT
>-|TRBV3-1|-|TRBJ2-1
CASSQLDNEQFF
TGTGCCAGCAGCCAGCTAGACAATGAGCAGTTCTTC
>-|TRBV6-5|TRBD1|TRBJ2-1
CASSQQGWVETQFF
TGTGCCAGCAGTCAACAGGGGTGGGTCGAGACCCAGTTCTTC
>-|TRBV4-3|-|TRBJ2-7
CASSQDGRDNEQYF
TGCGCCAGCAGCCAAGACGGCAGGGACAATGAGCAGTACTTC
>-|TRBV2|-|TRBJ2-1
CASTEGFTENEQFF
TGTGCCAGTACCGAGGGGTTTACGGAGAATGAGCAGTTCTTC
>-|TRBV20-1|-|TRBJ1-2
CSARVRDCSYGYTF
TGCAGTGCTAGGGTACGGGACTGCTCCTATGGCTACACCTTC
>few|TRBV29-1|-|TRBJ1-2
CSVPGPGTGYTF
TGCAGCGTCCCAGGGCCAGGGACAGGCTACACCTTC
>few|TRBV30|-|TRBJ1-1
CAWLRANTEAFF
TGTGCCTGGCTTCGAGCTAACACTGAAGCTTTCTTT
>-|TRBV29-1|TRBD2|TRBJ2-2
CSVEDLAGANTGELFF
TGCAGCGTTGAAGATCTAGCGGGGGCCAACACCGGGGAGCTGTTTTTT
>few|TRBV6-5|TRBD1|TRBJ1-2
CASSYSRQGLEGYTF
TGTGCCAGCAGTTACTCGAGACAGGGCTTGGAGGGCTACACCTTC
>-|TRBV28|TRBD1|TRBJ2-4
CASSDRGAFLSAKNIQYF
TGTGCCAGCAGCGACAGGGGAGCCTTTCTCTCTGCCAAAAACATTCAGTACTTC
>-|TRBV6-2/TRBV6-3|-|TRBJ2-7
CASSYGGGSSYNEQYF
TGTGCCAGCAGTTATGGCGGGGGCAGCTCCTACAATGAGCAGTACTTC
>-|TRBV5-1|-|TRBJ1-2
CASGLDNYGYTF
TGCGCCAGCGGCTTGGACAACTATGGCTACACCTTC
>-|TRBV6-1|TRBD2|TRBJ2-1
CASTRSRTSGGDYNEQFF
TGTGCCAGCACGCGCTCCCGGACTAGCGGGGGGGACTACAATGAGCAGTTCTTC